The TCR beta chain under discussion was sequenced for a study of shared clonotypes between healthy human individuals. Regarding the study as a whole: Clonotypes that were shared across a handful of donors made up 4% to 6% of naive CD4 clonotypes. Researchers found naive subsets generally carried larger estimated richness than memory subsets.

The genomic DNA of each subset was split evenly across several immunoSEQ plates. Sorted-subset replicate PCR reactions were performed with approximately 190 ng DNA, corresponding to tens of thousands of T cell genomes. Profiling relied on immunoSEQ multiplex PCR, and the TCRdb table lists in-frame clones only, not all of them. The sample lists about 2.3 million clones; around 93% were seen once. Remarks on this clone: What it binds is not known.

The CDR3 sequence is 14 residues long. V lost 4 bases to trimming and J lost 1 base, with 11 bases between them. Germline CDR1 reads SGHRS; CDR2 reads YFSETQ. The receptor comes from a man younger than 30 in good health. Some clones in this sample may be carry-over from other donors' samples. This chain joins TRBV5-1 and TRBJ1-1; D is uncertain. The sample comprised naive CD4+ T cells from PBMCs. Documented subset: CD45RA+ positively selected. The chain's CDR3 is CASSASTRNTEAFF. In nucleotides, the CDR3 is TGCGCCAGCAGCGCATCGACCAGGAACACTGAAGCTTTCTTT.